The 30 T cell receptor beta chains below were found in one sample sequenced in a study of blood T cells in healthy people across ages. Next came a second PCR, run for about 7 to 12 cycles, which used a sample-barcoded 5' primer along with a J-beta primer mix. TCRdb reprocessed the 5' RACE reads with MiXCR, giving one entry per CDR3 protein. This sample carries hundreds of thousands of distinct CDR3 sequences, approximately 55% of them seen once, and the ten largest clones take around 41%. The sample was blood. The receptors stem from a man older than 75 in good health.

The rearrangement uses TRBV6-2 or TRBV6-3 and TRBJ1-1, with no clear D. The CDR3 spans 12 residues. V was clipped by 3 bases and J by 0 bases, with 2 bases between them. CDR1 and CDR2 (germline): MNHEY, SVGEGT. The CDR3 coding sequence is TGTGCCAGCAGTTATGTGAACACTGAAGCTTTCTTT. Amino acid sequence: CASSYVNTEAFF.

V usage is TRBV29-1 and J usage is TRBJ1-1; TRBD1 matches 10 bases. The V gene end was trimmed by 6 bases and the J gene end by 6 bases; junction bases not matched to a gene: 1. The germline V gene encodes CDR1 SQVTM and CDR2 ANQGSEA. CDR3 size: 11 residues. The CDR3 loop reads CSVGQGPEAFF. The CDR3 coding sequence is TGCAGCGTGGGACAGGGGCCTGAAGCTTTCTTT.

The chain uses TRBV10-3 and TRBJ2-3; D remains ambiguous. The CDR3 runs 15 residues. Per germline, CDR1 ENHRY and CDR2 SYGVKD. V dropped 2 bases and J dropped 6 bases, with 15 bases sitting between them. The CDR3 region is CAISEILSEKDTQYF. In DNA form, the CDR3 reads TGTGCCATCAGTGAGATCCTCTCGGAGAAGGATACGCAGTATTTT.

Comments on this clonotype: Germline and junction disagree at one end, which may indicate a read error. The gene calls are TRBV29-1 and TRBJ1-3; no definite D call. CDR3 length: 12 amino acids. Looked up from germline, CDR1 is SQVTM and CDR2 is ANQGSEA. This CDR3 is CSVEAAGNAIYF. Written as DNA, the CDR3 is TGCAGCGTTGAAGCAGCTGGAAACGCCATATATTTT.

J is TRBJ2-6 and V is TRBV9; D possibly matches TRBD1 or TRBD2 (5 bases each). Germline V gene data show CDR1 as SGDLS and CDR2 as YYNGEE. CDR3 size: 19 residues. V was pared by 3 bases and J by 4 bases, with 23 bases between. For the CDR3, the DNA is TGTGCCAGCAGCGATGGGACGGTTAAAAGGGGTAGCGGGGCCAACGTCCTGACTTTC. This translates into CASSDGTVKRGSGANVLTF.

The V call is TRBV5-1, the J call TRBJ2-7; 13 nucleotides agree with TRBD2. The ends lost 4 bases at V and 5 bases at J; junction bases unmatched: 9. The length of the CDR3 is 16 residues. The V gene's germline CDR1 is SGHRS and CDR2 YFSETQ. Here the CDR3 reads CASSLLQTSGRNEQYF. The DNA of the CDR3 is TGCGCCAGCAGCCTGCTCCAGACTAGCGGGAGGAACGAGCAGTACTTC.

The rearrangement links TRBV20-1 to TRBJ2-2; 9 bases agree with TRBD1. The CDR3 extends over 15 amino acids. Germline V lookup: CDR1 DFQATT, CDR2 SNEGSKA (reference sequence). V shed 2 bases, J shed 5 bases, and the junction held 6 bases outside the gene matches. CDR3 amino acids: CSARPSDRGTGELFF. The CDR3, as DNA: TGCAGTGCTAGACCTTCGGACAGGGGAACCGGGGAGCTGTTTTTT.

The DNA of the CDR3 is TGTGCCAGCAGCGCGCCTAAAAGAGGGGCGAGCTATGGCTACACCTTC. Translated, it gives CASSAPKRGASYGYTF. V usage is TRBV5-6 and J usage is TRBJ1-2, with a possible D match to TRBD1 (5 bases). Trimming removed 4 bases at V and 4 bases at J, with 20 bases between. Germline assignment: CDR1 SGHDT and CDR2 YYEEEE. CDR3 length: 16 residues.

The chain employs TRBV5-1 and TRBJ1-2, with unresolved D. The CDR3 covers 15 residues. V was clipped by 0 bases and J by 5 bases, with 14 bases between them. The germline CDR1 and CDR2 sequences are SGHRS and YFSETQ. The DNA of the CDR3 is TGCGCCAGCAGCTTGGATAGCCTAAATGGATATGGCTACACCTTC. Translation: CASSLDSLNGYGYTF.

The rearrangement joins TRBV20-1 to TRBJ2-5; 8 bases line up with TRBD2. The DNA matches TRBJ2-7 better at its end, which makes the J call doubtful. The CDR3 is made up of 15 amino acids. Germline-derived CDR1 and CDR2 are DFQATT and SNEGSKA (reference sequence). CDR3 nucleotides: TGCAGTGCTAGAGATCCGACTAGCGCTGCCTACGAGCAGTACTTC. Amino acid sequence: CSARDPTSAAYEQYF.

This rearrangement joins TRBV3-1 to TRBJ2-5; D ambiguous. Germline-derived CDR1 and CDR2 are LGHDT and YNNKEL (reference sequence). CDR3 length: 12 amino acids. Trimming took 3 bases from V and 3 from J, leaving 5 bases between them. As DNA, the CDR3 is TGTGCCAGCAGCCATCTTAAAGAGACCCAGTACTTC. It specifies CASSHLKETQYF.

V gene TRBV6-6 combines with J gene TRBJ2-4; a weak D match, TRBD2 (5 bases). This CDR3 is built from 14 residues. Trimming stripped 5 bases from V and 0 bases from J, with 8 bases between. Germline CDR1 MNHNY, CDR2 SVGAGI (reference sequence). CDR3 nucleotide sequence: TGTGCCAGCAGTCCCGGGATAGCCAAAAACATTCAGTACTTC. Translating it yields CASSPGIAKNIQYF.

This clonotype showed up just once. J is TRBJ2-2 and V is TRBV20-1; the match to TRBD1 covers 8 bases. V lost 2 bases and J lost 4; bases outside the gene matches: 9. The CDR3 runs 16 residues. Germline CDR1 reads DFQATT; CDR2 reads SNEGSKA (reference sequence). CDR3 coding DNA: TGCAGTGCTAGAACCCAGGGGGCGCTGGGCACCGGGGAGCTGTTTTTT. This codes for CSARTQGALGTGELFF.

DNA for the CDR3: TGTGCCAGCAGCTTCGGGGAGTACAATGAGCAGTTCTTC. It codes for CASSFGEYNEQFF. The rearrangement links TRBV7-9 to TRBJ2-1, with D possibly matching TRBD2 (5 bases). The CDR3 has 13 amino acids. V was trimmed by 3 bases and J by 4 bases, leaving 7 bases between them. The germline V gene has CDR1 SEHNR and CDR2 FQNEAQ (reference sequence).

The sample holds a few counts of this clonotype. V is TRBV7-2 and J is TRBJ2-7; D unclear. The length of the CDR3 is 12 residues. Trimming took 5 bases from V and 4 from J, leaving 9 bases between them. Germline CDR1 is SGHTA and CDR2 is FQGNSA. CDR3 sequence: CASSPSFYEQYF. DNA of the CDR3: TGTGCCAGCAGCCCCTCTTTTTACGAGCAGTACTTC.

The genes are TRBV12-3 or TRBV12-4 and TRBJ2-1, with D perhaps TRBD1 (5 bases). CDR3 length: 15 amino acids. V was clipped by 2 bases and J by 4 bases, with 12 bases between them. The CDR3, as DNA: TGTGCCAGCAGTTTAAGCAACAGGAGATACAATGAGCAGTTCTTC. Its protein is CASSLSNRRYNEQFF.

The V gene is TRBV7-9, the J gene TRBJ2-1, with 10 bases identical to TRBD2. The CDR3 sequence is 16 residues long. Germline V gene sequence: CDR1 SEHNR, CDR2 FQNEAQ (reference sequence). Trimming took 2 bases from V and 5 from J; bases not matched to a gene: 6. The CDR3 sequence is CASSLWTGLAHNEQFF. CDR3 DNA sequence: TGTGCCAGCAGCTTATGGACGGGACTAGCGCACAATGAGCAGTTCTTC. Full variable domain (missing parts from reference TRBV7-9 and TRBJ2-1): DTGVSQNPRHKITKRGQNVTFRCDPISEHNRLYWYRQTLGQGPEFLTYFQNEAQLEKSRLLSDRFSAERPKGSFSTLEIQRTEQGDSAMYLCASSLWTGLAHNEQFFGPGTRLTVL.

This clonotype was seen a handful of times. The chain is built from TRBV29-1 and TRBJ1-2; 8 nucleotides match TRBD1. Germline V gene data show CDR1 as SQVTM and CDR2 as ANQGSEA. The CDR3 has 13 amino acids. The DNA of the CDR3 is TGCAGTGCCGTAGGACAGGGATCCTATGGCTACACCTTC. Protein: CSAVGQGSYGYTF. The full variable domain, its missing parts supplied by reference TRBV29-1 and TRBJ1-2, is SAVISQKPSRDICQRGTSLTIQCQVDSQVTMMFWYRQQPGQSLTLIATANQGSEATYESGFVIDKFPISRPNLTFSTLTVSNMSPEDSSIYLCSAVGQGSYGYTFGSGTRLTVV.

The V gene is TRBV3-1, the J gene TRBJ2-1; 8 bases fit TRBD2. The CDR3 totals 15 residues. Unmatched junction bases numbered 6, after V lost 3 bases and J lost 5 bases. Germline CDR1 is LGHDT and CDR2 is YNNKEL (reference sequence). The CDR3 DNA is TGTGCCAGCAGCCACCGGGAGGGCCGGGACAATGAGCAGTTCTTC. Protein product: CASSHREGRDNEQFF.

This sequence joins TRBV20-1 and TRBJ2-3; 7 positions agree with TRBD2. V lost 4 bases, J lost 1 base, and 8 bases stayed unmatched. This CDR3 region has 15 residues. The V gene's germline CDR1 is DFQATT and CDR2 SNEGSKA (reference sequence). The CDR3 protein is CSATEGLAGTDTQYF. The CDR3 DNA sequence: TGCAGTGCTACCGAAGGGCTAGCGGGCACAGATACGCAGTATTTT.

The rearrangement uses TRBV20-1 and TRBJ1-4, with D perhaps TRBD1 (6 bases). The CDR3 is 15 amino acids. Trimming pared 1 base from V and 5 bases from J, leaving 14 bases between. The germline CDR1 and CDR2 sequences are DFQATT and SNEGSKA (reference sequence). DNA for the CDR3: TGCAGTGCTAGAGGGCAGGGGATCGGAAATGAAAAACTGTTTTTT. Translation gives CSARGQGIGNEKLFF.

The rearrangement links TRBV4-1 to TRBJ2-3; 9 positions match TRBD1. The CDR3 consists of 20 residues. CDR1 MGHRA and CDR2 YSYEKL come from the germline V gene. V gave up 4 bases and J gave up 14 bases; unmatched junction bases: 31. CDR3 bases: TGCGCCAGCAGCCTCCCGGGGGCGGATGGGACAGGGAGAGCACACAGATACGCGTATTTT. Translation gives CASSLPGADGTGRAHRYAYF.

This clonotype has a handful of counts. The chain has TRBV6-6 and TRBJ2-6; no reliable D call. CDR3 length: 14 amino acids. Trimming removed 2 bases at V and 0 bases at J, with 2 bases between. CDR1 is MNHNY, CDR2 SVGAGI, per germline (reference sequence). The CDR3 reads CASSYGSGANVLTF. The CDR3 DNA follows: TGTGCCAGCAGTTACGGCTCTGGGGCCAACGTCCTGACTTTC.

The chain links TRBV20-1 to TRBJ2-1; 7 bases are a match to TRBD2. The CDR3 is 15 residues long. Germline CDR1 is DFQATT and CDR2 is SNEGSKA (reference sequence). The J segment lost 6 bases and the V segment lost 6 bases, leaving 14 bases of the junction unmatched. CDR3 DNA sequence: TGCAGTGCCGATATATCGACTAGCCCCTCCAATGAGCAGTTCTTC. This encodes CSADISTSPSNEQFF.

The gene calls are TRBV27 and TRBJ2-5; D is perhaps TRBD1 (5 bases). The V end was cut by 0 bases, the J end by 4 bases, with 12 bases between. In germline, CDR1 is MNHEY, CDR2 SMNVEV (reference sequence). CDR3 size: 15 residues. CDR3 protein: CASSLSVTGRETQYF. The DNA of the CDR3 is TGTGCCAGCAGTTTATCGGTTACAGGTCGAGAGACCCAGTACTTC.

V and J are TRBV2 and TRBJ2-7; 11 bases are a match to TRBD2. The CDR3 has 15 amino acids. V shed 9 bases, J shed 0 bases, and the junction held 7 bases outside the gene matches. In germline, CDR1 is SNHLY, CDR2 FYNNEI. Written as DNA, the CDR3 is TGTGCCAGTACCGGGACTAGCGGCAGCTCCTACGAGCAGTACTTC. Its translation: CASTGTSGSSYEQYF.

This rearrangement joins TRBV5-1 to TRBJ1-4; D not certain. The CDR3 runs to 13 residues. CDR1 and CDR2 (germline): SGHRS, YFSETQ. V was trimmed by 5 bases and J by 1 base, leaving 6 bases between them. The CDR3 region has the DNA TGCGCCAGCAGAAGGGAAACTAATGAAAAACTGTTTTTT. It translates to CASRRETNEKLFF.

The chain carries TRBV5-1 and TRBJ2-5, with D maybe TRBD2 (5 bases). Deletions cut 4 bases from V and 5 bases from J, with 12 bases between. This CDR3 is built from 13 residues. Germline V gene lookup returns CDR1 SGHRS and CDR2 YFSETQ. CDR3 sequence: CASSPRVDETQYF. CDR3 in DNA: TGCGCCAGCAGCCCGAGGGTGGACGAGACCCAGTACTTC.

This sequence joins TRBV18 and TRBJ2-5; tentatively, D is TRBD1 (6 bases). V lost 5 bases and J 2 bases, leaving 9 bases between the germline ends. Germline CDR1 and CDR2: KGHSH and LQKENI. The CDR3 sequence is 13 residues long. The CDR3 DNA sequence: TGTGCCAGCTCAGGACAGTCTCAAGAGACCCAGTACTTC. This gives the protein CASSGQSQETQYF.

This clonotype was counted only a few times. In nucleotides, the CDR3 is TGTGCCAGCAGCTCACTAGCGGTCGGCGGGGAGCTGTTTTTT. Protein product: CASSSLAVGGELFF. V usage is TRBV11-2 and J usage is TRBJ2-2, with 8 nucleotides matching TRBD2. Trimming removed 4 bases from V and 7 bases from J; junction bases left unmatched: 5. Germline lookup yields CDR1 SGHAT and CDR2 FQNNGV. CDR3 length equals 14 residues.